This entry features one TCR beta chain sequence. J gave up 3 bases and V 4 bases, and 4 bases lay outside the gene matches. CDR3 length equals 13 residues. Germline assignment: CDR1 SGDLS and CDR2 YYNGEE. The record originates from a study of cytomegalovirus exposure and HLA in healthy donors. TCRdb keeps only in-frame clones here, not all; method: immunoSEQ multiplex PCR. The sample carries roughly 120,000 clones, 70% to 90% recorded once. Separate from the approximately 600-subject first cohort was the 120-subject validation cohort, to which the donors belonged. This TCR was sampled from a woman in her 30s in good health and CMV-seropositive. The sample comprised PBMCs. V usage is TRBV9 and J usage is TRBJ2-7; 7 bases fit TRBD1. The CDR3 sequence is CASSPRDSYEQYF. The CDR3 coding sequence is TGTGCCAGCAGCCCTAGGGACAGCTACGAGCAGTACTTC.